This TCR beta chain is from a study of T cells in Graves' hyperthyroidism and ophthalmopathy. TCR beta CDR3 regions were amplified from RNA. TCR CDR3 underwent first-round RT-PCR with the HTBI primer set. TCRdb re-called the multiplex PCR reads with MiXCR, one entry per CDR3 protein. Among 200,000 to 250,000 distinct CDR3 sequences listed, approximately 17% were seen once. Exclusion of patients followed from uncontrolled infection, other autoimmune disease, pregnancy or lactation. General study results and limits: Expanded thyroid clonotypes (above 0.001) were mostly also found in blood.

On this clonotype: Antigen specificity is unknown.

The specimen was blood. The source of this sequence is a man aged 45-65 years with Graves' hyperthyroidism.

In DNA, the CDR3 is TGTGCCAGCAGCTTGGGAGACAGGCTCTATGGCTACACCTTC. Translated: CASSLGDRLYGYTF. The V gene is TRBV11-2, the J gene TRBJ1-2; D might be TRBD1 (6 bases). Trimming stripped 3 bases from V and 4 bases from J, with 12 bases between. The germline CDR1 and CDR2 sequences are SGHAT and FQNNGV. The CDR3 is 14 amino acids.